These T cell receptor beta chains were read from a single sample in a study of blood T cell repertoires in COVID-19. Profiling relied on immunoSEQ multiplex PCR, and the TCRdb table lists in-frame clones only, not all of them. The table lists 180,000 or so clones, 70% to 90% of them singletons. The sample taken for sequencing was peripheral blood. The receptors stem from a middle-aged man who had recovered from COVID-19. The CDR3 runs from the conserved cysteine through the conserved F or W. Fields, in order: CDR3 protein, CDR3 DNA, J gene, D gene, clone size, V gene. D genes are given only for firm matches. Size is stated for part of the rows, as once, few or many counts, or as a class when the clone is expanded.

CDR3 protein: CASSLPGTSETQYF; CDR3 DNA: TGTGCCAGCAGCCTCCCCGGGACTAGCGAGACCCAGTACTTC; J gene: TRBJ2-5; D gene: TRBD2; clone size: .; V gene: TRBV7-2
CDR3 protein: CASSLGQEAFF; CDR3 DNA: TGTGCCAGCAGCTTGGGACAGGAAGCTTTCTTT; J gene: TRBJ1-1; D gene: TRBD1; clone size: .; V gene: TRBV7-4
CDR3 protein: CASSRGLAEQFF; CDR3 DNA: TGTGCCAGCAGTCGAGGACTAGCGGAGCAGTTCTTC; J gene: TRBJ2-1; D gene: TRBD2; clone size: few; V gene: TRBV13
CDR3 protein: CASSFTYSYNEQFF; CDR3 DNA: TGTGCCAGCAGTTTCACTTATTCCTACAATGAGCAGTTCTTC; J gene: TRBJ2-1; D gene: .; clone size: .; V gene: TRBV27
CDR3 protein: CASSPTPNQPQHF; CDR3 DNA: TGCGCCAGCAGCCCTACCCCGAATCAGCCCCAGCATTTT; J gene: TRBJ1-5; D gene: .; clone size: .; V gene: TRBV4-1
CDR3 protein: CASSQVASGHYEQYF; CDR3 DNA: TGCGCCAGCAGCCAAGTGGCTAGCGGGCACTACGAGCAGTACTTC; J gene: TRBJ2-7; D gene: TRBD2; clone size: .; V gene: TRBV4-1
CDR3 protein: CASSLGSYYGYTF; CDR3 DNA: TGTGCCAGCAGTTTAGGCTCCTACTATGGCTACACCTTC; J gene: TRBJ1-2; D gene: .; clone size: .; V gene: TRBV28
CDR3 protein: CASSLGPRGRGTEAFF; CDR3 DNA: TGTGCCAGCAGCCTAGGGCCGCGGGGGAGGGGCACTGAAGCTTTCTTT; J gene: TRBJ1-1; D gene: .; clone size: many; V gene: TRBV7-6
CDR3 protein: CASSSRPSYGYTF; CDR3 DNA: TGTGCCAGTAGTAGCAGGCCTTCCTATGGCTACACCTTC; J gene: TRBJ1-2; D gene: .; clone size: .; V gene: TRBV19
CDR3 protein: CASSTDRGDYNEQFF; CDR3 DNA: TGTGCCAGCAGCACAGACAGGGGGGACTACAATGAGCAGTTCTTC; J gene: TRBJ2-1; D gene: TRBD1; clone size: .; V gene: TRBV9
CDR3 protein: CATGQGSYNEQFF; CDR3 DNA: TGTGCCACAGGACAGGGCTCCTACAATGAGCAGTTCTTC; J gene: TRBJ2-1; D gene: TRBD1; clone size: .; V gene: TRBV27
CDR3 protein: CASSLLAGLNYNEQFF; CDR3 DNA: TGTGCCAGCAGTTTACTAGCGGGACTGAACTACAATGAGCAGTTCTTC; J gene: TRBJ2-1; D gene: TRBD2; clone size: .; V gene: TRBV27
CDR3 protein: CASSLPGGSNEKLFF; CDR3 DNA: TGTGCCAGCAGTCTCCCGGGCGGGAGTAATGAAAAACTGTTTTTT; J gene: TRBJ1-4; D gene: .; clone size: .; V gene: TRBV28
CDR3 protein: CASSSQMTSGTWNEQFF; CDR3 DNA: TGTGCCAGCAGTTCCCAGATGACTAGCGGGACTTGGAATGAGCAGTTCTTC; J gene: TRBJ2-1; D gene: TRBD2; clone size: few; V gene: TRBV28
CDR3 protein: CASSRGWTDTQYF; CDR3 DNA: TGTGCCAGCAGTCGGGGGTGGACAGATACGCAGTATTTT; J gene: TRBJ2-3; D gene: .; clone size: few; V gene: TRBV11-2
CDR3 protein: CASSARKDRGPGANVLTF; CDR3 DNA: TGTGCCAGCAGCGCAAGGAAGGACAGGGGCCCTGGGGCCAACGTCCTGACTTTC; J gene: TRBJ2-6; D gene: TRBD1; clone size: .; V gene: TRBV9
CDR3 protein: CASSFSGTGLNEQFF; CDR3 DNA: TGTGCCAGCAGCTTTTCCGGGACAGGGCTCAATGAGCAGTTCTTC; J gene: TRBJ2-1; D gene: TRBD1; clone size: .; V gene: TRBV11-3
CDR3 protein: CATSERLAGGNEQFF; CDR3 DNA: TGTGCCACCAGTGAAAGACTAGCGGGGGGCAATGAGCAGTTCTTC; J gene: TRBJ2-1; D gene: TRBD2; clone size: .; V gene: TRBV24-1
CDR3 protein: CASNQPGTSGETQYF; CDR3 DNA: TGTGCCAGCAACCAACCCGGGACTAGTGGAGAGACCCAGTACTTC; J gene: TRBJ2-5; D gene: TRBD2; clone size: .; V gene: TRBV25-1
CDR3 protein: CAWSAGGPQYF; CDR3 DNA: TGTGCCTGGAGTGCGGGGGGGCCGCAGTACTTC; J gene: TRBJ2-7; D gene: TRBD2; clone size: .; V gene: TRBV30
CDR3 protein: CASSQSSGRAREQYF; CDR3 DNA: TGTGCCAGCAGCCAATCCAGCGGTCGAGCCCGCGAGCAGTACTTC; J gene: TRBJ2-7; D gene: .; clone size: .; V gene: TRBV3-1/TRBV3-2
CDR3 protein: CASSPYTGYNALNTEAFF; CDR3 DNA: TGTGCCAGCAGTCCCTATACAGGGTACAATGCGCTGAACACTGAAGCTTTCTTT; J gene: TRBJ1-1; D gene: .; clone size: few; V gene: TRBV28
CDR3 protein: CASSPRVSRSIYEQFF; CDR3 DNA: TGTGCCAGCAGCCCCCGGGTTAGCCGTTCAATCTATGAGCAGTTCTTC; J gene: TRBJ2-1; D gene: .; clone size: .; V gene: TRBV5-4
CDR3 protein: CASSPPGPATNEKLFF; CDR3 DNA: TGTGCCAGCAGTCCCCCTGGCCCCGCAACTAATGAAAAACTGTTTTTT; J gene: TRBJ1-4; D gene: .; clone size: .; V gene: TRBV28
CDR3 protein: CASSVFGDTQYF; CDR3 DNA: TGTGCCAGCAGCGTATTCGGAGATACGCAGTATTTT; J gene: TRBJ2-3; D gene: .; clone size: .; V gene: TRBV9
CDR3 protein: CASSQPQGSSYEQYF; CDR3 DNA: TGTGCCAGCAGCCAACCCCAGGGGAGCTCCTACGAGCAGTACTTC; J gene: TRBJ2-7; D gene: .; clone size: .; V gene: TRBV7-2
CDR3 protein: CASSLVLAGGDIQYF; CDR3 DNA: TGTGCCAGCAGCTTAGTACTAGCGGGGGGAGACATTCAGTACTTC; J gene: TRBJ2-4; D gene: TRBD2; clone size: .; V gene: TRBV7-2
CDR3 protein: CASSYSVSRGNSPLHF; CDR3 DNA: TGTGCCAGCAGTTACTCAGTATCGAGGGGGAATTCACCCCTCCACTTT; J gene: TRBJ1-6; D gene: .; clone size: .; V gene: TRBV6-2/TRBV6-3
CDR3 protein: CASRERGSGNTIYF; CDR3 DNA: TGTGCCAGCAGGGAAAGGGGCTCTGGAAACACCATATATTTT; J gene: TRBJ1-3; D gene: .; clone size: .; V gene: TRBV2
CDR3 protein: CASSAGGGDTQYF; CDR3 DNA: TGTGCCAGCTCGGCGGGAGGGGGAGATACGCAGTATTTT; J gene: TRBJ2-3; D gene: TRBD2; clone size: .; V gene: TRBV28
CDR3 protein: CASKNWQAETQYF; CDR3 DNA: TGTGCCAGCAAAAACTGGCAGGCAGAGACCCAGTACTTC; J gene: TRBJ2-5; D gene: .; clone size: .; V gene: TRBV12-3/TRBV12-4
CDR3 protein: CASSGGDTSTDTQYF; CDR3 DNA: TGTGCCAGCAGCGGTGGGGACACCAGCACAGATACGCAGTATTTT; J gene: TRBJ2-3; D gene: .; clone size: .; V gene: TRBV5-6
CDR3 protein: CATSREMEGQGYTF; CDR3 DNA: TGTGCCACCAGCAGAGAAATGGAGGGCCAGGGCTACACCTTC; J gene: TRBJ1-2; D gene: .; clone size: .; V gene: TRBV15
CDR3 protein: CASSWDISSYEQYF; CDR3 DNA: TGTGCCAGCAGCTGGGACATATCCTCCTACGAGCAGTACTTC; J gene: TRBJ2-7; D gene: .; clone size: .; V gene: TRBV11-2
CDR3 protein: CARPDREGRNQPQHF; CDR3 DNA: TGTGCCAGACCCGACAGGGAAGGCCGCAATCAGCCCCAGCATTTT; J gene: TRBJ1-5; D gene: TRBD1; clone size: .; V gene: TRBV5-3
CDR3 protein: CASSSTVDGYTF; CDR3 DNA: TGTGCCAGCAGTTCAACTGTCGATGGCTACACCTTC; J gene: TRBJ1-2; D gene: .; clone size: .; V gene: TRBV28
CDR3 protein: CASRSRVGLSYEQYF; CDR3 DNA: TGTGCCAGCAGGTCCAGGGTGGGCCTCTCCTACGAGCAGTACTTC; J gene: TRBJ2-7; D gene: .; clone size: .; V gene: TRBV6-5
CDR3 protein: CASSLAPRLADTQYF; CDR3 DNA: TGTGCCAGCAGCTTAGCGCCTAGGTTGGCCGATACGCAGTATTTT; J gene: TRBJ2-3; D gene: .; clone size: .; V gene: TRBV7-2
CDR3 protein: CASRTGANEQFF; CDR3 DNA: TGTGCCAGCAGGACAGGGGCTAATGAGCAGTTCTTC; J gene: TRBJ2-1; D gene: TRBD1; clone size: .; V gene: TRBV6-5
CDR3 protein: CASSRTRGQGANVLTF; CDR3 DNA: TGTGCCAGCAGTCGGACCAGGGGGCAAGGGGCCAACGTCCTGACTTTC; J gene: TRBJ2-6; D gene: TRBD1; clone size: .; V gene: TRBV6-2/TRBV6-3
CDR3 protein: CASTPGQVHEQYF; CDR3 DNA: TGTGCCAGCACCCCCGGACAGGTCCACGAGCAGTACTTC; J gene: TRBJ2-7; D gene: TRBD1; clone size: .; V gene: TRBV7-8
CDR3 protein: CASSLKVLRETQYF; CDR3 DNA: TGTGCCAGCAGCTTAAAAGTCCTGAGAGAGACCCAGTACTTC; J gene: TRBJ2-5; D gene: .; clone size: .; V gene: TRBV7-2
CDR3 protein: CASASRDMNTEAFF; CDR3 DNA: TGTGCCAGCGCATCCCGAGATATGAACACTGAAGCTTTCTTT; J gene: TRBJ1-1; D gene: .; clone size: once; V gene: TRBV6-5
CDR3 protein: CAWSQGMNTEAFF; CDR3 DNA: TGTGCCTGGTCACAGGGTATGAACACTGAAGCTTTCTTT; J gene: TRBJ1-1; D gene: .; clone size: .; V gene: TRBV30
CDR3 protein: CASSPAPQETQYF; CDR3 DNA: TGTGCCAGCTCACCGGCACCGCAAGAGACCCAGTACTTC; J gene: TRBJ2-5; D gene: .; clone size: .; V gene: TRBV18
CDR3 protein: CASSIKGAFETQYF; CDR3 DNA: TGTGCCAGTAGTATAAAGGGGGCGTTTGAGACCCAGTACTTC; J gene: TRBJ2-5; D gene: TRBD1; clone size: .; V gene: TRBV19
CDR3 protein: CASSPGHYNEQFF; CDR3 DNA: TGTGCCAGCAGCCCGGGACACTACAATGAGCAGTTCTTC; J gene: TRBJ2-1; D gene: .; clone size: .; V gene: TRBV7-9
CDR3 protein: CASSPRGEGETQYF; CDR3 DNA: TGTGCCAGCAGCCCTCGGGGGGAAGGGGAGACCCAGTACTTC; J gene: TRBJ2-5; D gene: TRBD2; clone size: .; V gene: TRBV13
CDR3 protein: CASSVGTGRNEQFF; CDR3 DNA: TGTGCCAGCAGCGTCGGGACAGGGAGGAATGAGCAGTTCTTC; J gene: TRBJ2-1; D gene: TRBD1; clone size: .; V gene: TRBV9
CDR3 protein: CASSETRGSNQPQHF; CDR3 DNA: TGTGCCAGCAGTGAAACCCGGGGTAGCAATCAGCCCCAGCATTTT; J gene: TRBJ1-5; D gene: .; clone size: .; V gene: TRBV6-1
CDR3 protein: CASSIDIVQPQHF; CDR3 DNA: TGTGCCAGTAGTATAGATATTGTGCAGCCCCAGCATTTT; J gene: TRBJ1-5; D gene: .; clone size: .; V gene: TRBV19
CDR3 protein: CASSRFGTGGSYEQYF; CDR3 DNA: TGTGCCAGCAGTCGTTTTGGGACAGGGGGCTCCTACGAGCAGTACTTC; J gene: TRBJ2-7; D gene: TRBD1; clone size: .; V gene: TRBV27
CDR3 protein: CASSLALLGVGEKLFF; CDR3 DNA: TGTGCCAGCAGCTTAGCGCTTTTAGGGGTCGGTGAAAAACTGTTTTTT; J gene: TRBJ1-4; D gene: .; clone size: .; V gene: TRBV7-8
CDR3 protein: CASSVGGQGTDTQYF; CDR3 DNA: TGTGCCAGCAGCGTAGGTGGACAGGGCACAGATACGCAGTATTTT; J gene: TRBJ2-3; D gene: TRBD1; clone size: .; V gene: TRBV9